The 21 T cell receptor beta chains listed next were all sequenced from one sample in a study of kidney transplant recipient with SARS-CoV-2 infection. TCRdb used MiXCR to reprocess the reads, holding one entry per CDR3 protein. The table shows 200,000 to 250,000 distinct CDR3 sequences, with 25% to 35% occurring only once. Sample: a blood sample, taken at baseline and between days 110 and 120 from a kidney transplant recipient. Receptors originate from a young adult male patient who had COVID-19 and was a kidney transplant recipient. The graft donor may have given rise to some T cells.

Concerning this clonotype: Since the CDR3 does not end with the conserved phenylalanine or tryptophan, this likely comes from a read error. The CDR3 region is CASSLRGSSYNEQFL. The CDR3 DNA is TGTGCCAGCAGCTTGCGGGGGAGCTCCTACAATGAGCAGTTCCTC. V usage is TRBV7-9 and J usage is TRBJ2-1; 7 nucleotides line up with TRBD2. J was trimmed by 0 bases and V by 3 bases; bases with no gene match: 2. Looked up from germline, CDR1 is SEHNR and CDR2 is FQNEAQ (reference sequence). The CDR3 extends over 15 amino acids.

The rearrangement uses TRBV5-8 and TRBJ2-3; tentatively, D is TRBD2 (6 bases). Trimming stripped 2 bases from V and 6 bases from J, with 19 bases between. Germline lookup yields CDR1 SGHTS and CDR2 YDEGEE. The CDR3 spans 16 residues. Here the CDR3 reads CASSLWRGSGYDTQYF. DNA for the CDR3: TGTGCCAGCAGCTTATGGAGGGGCTCAGGGTATGATACGCAGTATTTT.

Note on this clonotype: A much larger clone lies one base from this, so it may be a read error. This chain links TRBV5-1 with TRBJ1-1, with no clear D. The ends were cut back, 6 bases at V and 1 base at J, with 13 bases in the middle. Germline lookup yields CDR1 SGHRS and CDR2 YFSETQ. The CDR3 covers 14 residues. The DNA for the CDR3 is TGCGCCAGCAACCTGGACGGCTCGAACACTGAAGCTTTCTTT. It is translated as CASNLDGSNTEAFF.

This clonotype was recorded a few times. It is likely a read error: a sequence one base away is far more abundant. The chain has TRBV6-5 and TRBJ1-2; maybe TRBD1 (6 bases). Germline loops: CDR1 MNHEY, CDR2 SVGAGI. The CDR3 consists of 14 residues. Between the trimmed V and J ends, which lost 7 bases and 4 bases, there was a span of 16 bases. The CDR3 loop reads CASNEDGTFYGYTF. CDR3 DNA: TGTGCCAGCAATGAAGACGGGACATTCTATGGCTACACCTTC.

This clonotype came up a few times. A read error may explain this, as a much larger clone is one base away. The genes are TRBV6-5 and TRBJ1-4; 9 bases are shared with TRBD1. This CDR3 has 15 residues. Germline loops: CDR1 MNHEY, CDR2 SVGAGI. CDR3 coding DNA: TGTGCCAGCGGTTACCCGGGACAGGGAGGTGAAAAACTGTTTTTT. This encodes CASGYPGQGGEKLFF.

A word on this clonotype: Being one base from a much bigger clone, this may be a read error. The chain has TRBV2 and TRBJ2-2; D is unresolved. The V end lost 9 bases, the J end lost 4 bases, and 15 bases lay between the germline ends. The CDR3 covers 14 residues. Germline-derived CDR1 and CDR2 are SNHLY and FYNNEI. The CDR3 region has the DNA TGTGCCAGTGGGCCCCGGGTAGTCACCGGGGAGCTGTTTTTT. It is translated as CASGPRVVTGELFF.

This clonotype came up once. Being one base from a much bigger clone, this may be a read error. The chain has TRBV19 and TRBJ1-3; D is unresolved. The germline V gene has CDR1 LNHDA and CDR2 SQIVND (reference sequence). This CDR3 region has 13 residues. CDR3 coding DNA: TGTGCCAGTATGTTCAACTCTGGAAGCACCATATATTTT. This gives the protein CASMFNSGSTIYF. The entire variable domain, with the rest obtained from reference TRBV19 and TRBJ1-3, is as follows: DGGITQSPKYLFRKEGQNVTLSCEQNLNHDAMYWYRQDPGQGLRLIYYSQIVNDFQKGDIAEGYSVSREKKESFPLTVTSAQKNPTAFYLCASMFNSGSTIYFGEGSWLTVV.

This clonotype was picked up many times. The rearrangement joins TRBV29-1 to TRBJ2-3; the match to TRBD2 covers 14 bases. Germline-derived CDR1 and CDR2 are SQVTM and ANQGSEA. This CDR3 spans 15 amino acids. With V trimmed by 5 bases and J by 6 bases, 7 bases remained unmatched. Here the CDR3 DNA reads TGCAGCGTTAACGGACTAGCGGGAGGCGCCGATACGCAGTATTTT. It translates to CSVNGLAGGADTQYF.

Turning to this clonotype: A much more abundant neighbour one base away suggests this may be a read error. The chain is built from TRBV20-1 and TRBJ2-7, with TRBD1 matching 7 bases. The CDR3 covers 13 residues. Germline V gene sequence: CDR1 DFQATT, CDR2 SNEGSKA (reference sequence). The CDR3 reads CSASRDSGYEQHF. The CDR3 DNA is TGCAGTGCTAGCCGGGACAGCGGCTACGAGCAGCACTTC.

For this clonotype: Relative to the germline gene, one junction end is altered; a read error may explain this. CDR3 sequence: CTSSSDSYGYTF. CDR3 in DNA: TGTACCAGCAGTTCCGACAGCTATGGCTACACCTTC. This chain connects TRBV28 to TRBJ1-2; D possibly corresponds to TRBD1 (5 bases). Germline V gene sequence: CDR1 MDHEN, CDR2 SYDVKM. The CDR3 runs 12 residues.

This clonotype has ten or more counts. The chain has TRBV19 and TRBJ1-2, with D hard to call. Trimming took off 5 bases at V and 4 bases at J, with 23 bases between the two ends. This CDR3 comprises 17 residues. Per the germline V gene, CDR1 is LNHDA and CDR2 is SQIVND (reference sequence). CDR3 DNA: TGTGCCAGTAGTCCAGAGGCGACAAATCGAAAGACCTATGGCTACACCTTC. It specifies CASSPEATNRKTYGYTF.

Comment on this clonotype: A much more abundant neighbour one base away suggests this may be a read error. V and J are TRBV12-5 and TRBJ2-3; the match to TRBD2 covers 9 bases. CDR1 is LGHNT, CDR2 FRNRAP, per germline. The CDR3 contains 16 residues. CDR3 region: CTSGLDVAGGTDTQYF. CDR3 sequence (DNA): TGTACTAGTGGTTTGGATGTAGCGGGAGGCACAGATACGCAGTATTTT.

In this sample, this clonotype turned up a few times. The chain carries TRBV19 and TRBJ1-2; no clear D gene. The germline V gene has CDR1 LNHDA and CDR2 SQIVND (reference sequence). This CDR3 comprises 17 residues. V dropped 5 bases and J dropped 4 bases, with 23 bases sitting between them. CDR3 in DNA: TGTGCCAGTAGTGGTTGCCTGACAAATCGAAAGACCTATGGCTACACCTTC. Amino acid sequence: CASSGCLTNRKTYGYTF.

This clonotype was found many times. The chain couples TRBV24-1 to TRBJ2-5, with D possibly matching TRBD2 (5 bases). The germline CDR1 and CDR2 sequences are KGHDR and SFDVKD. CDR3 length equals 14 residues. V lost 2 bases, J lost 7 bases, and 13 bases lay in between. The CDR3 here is CATSDSPLGGTQYF. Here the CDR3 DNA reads TGTGCCACCAGTGATTCGCCTCTTGGAGGGACCCAGTACTTC.

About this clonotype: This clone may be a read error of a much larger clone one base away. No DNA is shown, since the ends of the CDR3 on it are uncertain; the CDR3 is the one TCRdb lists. The CDR3 loop reads CASSFGTGATF. The gene calls are TRBV7-9 and TRBJ1-2; the DNA was not used to check the table's D call, TRBD1. Germline CDR1 reads SEHNR; CDR2 reads FQNEAQ (reference sequence). Including both end residues, the CDR3 is 11 amino acids long.

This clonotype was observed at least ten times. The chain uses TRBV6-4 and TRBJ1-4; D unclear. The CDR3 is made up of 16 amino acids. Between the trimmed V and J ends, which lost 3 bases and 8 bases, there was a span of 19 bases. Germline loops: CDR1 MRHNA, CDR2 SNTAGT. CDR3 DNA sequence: TGTGCCAGCAGTGAGGGTACGATCTCCAGTAAGGAAAAACTGTTTTTT. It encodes CASSEGTISSKEKLFF.

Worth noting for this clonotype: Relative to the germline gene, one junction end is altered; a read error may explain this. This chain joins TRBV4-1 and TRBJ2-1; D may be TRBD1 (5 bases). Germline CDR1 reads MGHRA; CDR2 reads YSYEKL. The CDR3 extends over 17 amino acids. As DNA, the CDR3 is TGCGCCAGCAGCCAAGAAAAGACAGCCAGCTCCCACAATGAGCAGTTCTTC. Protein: CASSQEKTASSHNEQFF.

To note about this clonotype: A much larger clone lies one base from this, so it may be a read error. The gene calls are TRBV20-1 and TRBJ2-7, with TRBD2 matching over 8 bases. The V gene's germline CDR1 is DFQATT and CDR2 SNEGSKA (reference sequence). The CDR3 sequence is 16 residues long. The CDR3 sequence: CGARDPGGGEAYEQYF. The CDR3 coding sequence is TGCGGTGCTAGAGATCCCGGGGGGGGAGAGGCTTACGAGCAGTACTTC.

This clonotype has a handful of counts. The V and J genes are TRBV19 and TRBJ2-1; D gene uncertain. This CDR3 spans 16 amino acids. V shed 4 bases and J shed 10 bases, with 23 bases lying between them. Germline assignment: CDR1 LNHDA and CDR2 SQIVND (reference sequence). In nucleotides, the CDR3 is TGTGCCAGTAGTACCGACGGACCGACCGGTGCGTTGGAGCAGTTCTTC. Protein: CASSTDGPTGALEQFF.

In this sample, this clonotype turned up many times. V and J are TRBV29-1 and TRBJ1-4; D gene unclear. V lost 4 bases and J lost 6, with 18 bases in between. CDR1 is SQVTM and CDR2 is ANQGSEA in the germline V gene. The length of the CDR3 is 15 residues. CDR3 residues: CSVGSDGAWDEKLFF. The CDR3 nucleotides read TGCAGCGTTGGTTCGGATGGAGCCTGGGATGAAAAACTGTTTTTT.

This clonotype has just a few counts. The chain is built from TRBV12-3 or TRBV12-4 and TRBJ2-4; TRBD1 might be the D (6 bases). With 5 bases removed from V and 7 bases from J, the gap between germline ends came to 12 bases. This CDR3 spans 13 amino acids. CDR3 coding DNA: TGTGCCAGCAGTCTAGGGGGTCGGAACATTCAGTACTTC. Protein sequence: CASSLGGRNIQYF.